This T cell receptor beta chain was identified during a study of blood T cell repertoires in COVID-19. Study-wide context: Acute and convalescent COVID-19 samples came from the United States, Italy and Spain.

The V gene's germline CDR1 is ENHRY and CDR2 SYGVKD. Trimming removed 5 bases from V and 8 bases from J; junction bases left unmatched: 17. This CDR3 has 17 residues. The cohort comprised adults aged 18 to 89 years residing in some 24 US areas. Cohorts were determined from participant-reported clinical history. The assay was immunoSEQ multiplex PCR, and TCRdb's table has in-frame clones only and misses some. The repertoire holds approximately 280,000 clones, with around nine tenths as singletons. Sequenced: PBMCs or T cells enriched from blood (not recorded which). The receptor comes from a woman aged 18-29 years who had recovered from COVID-19. The gene calls are TRBV10-3 and TRBJ1-2; 10 nucleotides line up with TRBD1. CDR3 region: CAISRTGGRISVGGYTF. Written as DNA, the CDR3 is TGTGCCATCAGTAGGACAGGGGGTAGGATAAGTGTCGGAGGCTACACCTTC.